The next 27 T cell receptor beta chains were all read from a single sample in a study of blood T cell repertoires in COVID-19. Repertoires were generated with immunoSEQ multiplex PCR, while TCRdb's copy carries only in-frame clones and drops some. The table records under 200,000 clones, roughly 84% of them present only once. Sequencing input: peripheral blood. The receptors were sampled from a man aged 18 to 29 with active or convalescent COVID-19.

The gene calls are TRBV19 and TRBJ1-6, with 8 bases that match TRBD1. This CDR3 has 16 residues. The ends lost 2 bases at V and 2 bases at J; junction bases unmatched: 2. Germline CDR1 is LNHDA and CDR2 is SQIVND (reference sequence). The DNA of the CDR3 is TGTGCCAGTAGTATACAGGGGGCCACCTATAATTCACCCCTCCACTTT. Residues: CASSIQGATYNSPLHF.

This clone was detected once. The gene calls are TRBV7-2 and TRBJ2-2, with 8 bases matching TRBD1. Germline CDR1 reads SGHTA; CDR2 reads FQGNSA. There are 16 residues in the CDR3. The J segment lost 3 bases and the V segment lost 4 bases, leaving 7 bases of the junction unmatched. CDR3 in DNA: TGTGCCAGCAGCTCCCAGGGGGCCGGATACACCGGGGAGCTGTTTTTT. Translated, it gives CASSSQGAGYTGELFF.

This clone has only one observation. The rearrangement joins TRBV19 to TRBJ1-6; D ambiguous. This CDR3 has 14 amino acids. Germline CDR1 is LNHDA and CDR2 is SQIVND (reference sequence). Trimming left V 3 bases short and J 14 bases short, with 17 bases between. CDR3 nucleotide sequence: TGTGCCAGTAGTATGAAGGTGAATGGAGGAGCCCTCCACTTT. Translating it yields CASSMKVNGGALHF.

V usage is TRBV3-1 (or the pseudogene TRBV3-2) and J usage is TRBJ2-1; D is undetermined. V was trimmed by 3 bases and J by 12 bases, leaving 18 bases between them. CDR1 is LGHDT, CDR2 YNNKEL, per germline (reference sequence). The CDR3 runs to 14 residues. The CDR3 bases are TGTGCCAGCAGCCAGGCCCGCGTCCAAGCGAGGCAGTTCTTC. Protein product: CASSQARVQARQFF.

The sample holds a few counts of this clone. The chain uses TRBV14 and TRBJ2-2; TRBD2 agrees at 11 bases. CDR1 and CDR2 (germline): SGHDN, FVKESK. V was pared by 4 bases and J by 7 bases, with 8 bases of the junction left unmatched. The CDR3 is 16 amino acids. The CDR3 is CASSPLAGGPDGELFF. The CDR3 DNA sequence: TGTGCCAGCAGCCCCTTAGCGGGGGGGCCAGACGGGGAGCTGTTTTTT.

The genes are TRBV12-3 or TRBV12-4 and TRBJ2-7, with D possibly TRBD2 on 5 matching bases. The CDR3 consists of 13 residues. Trimming took off 7 bases at V and 7 bases at J, with 17 bases between the two ends. The CDR3 bases are TGTGCCAGCAACCGCCATACGACGGGGGAGCAGTACTTC. Translation gives CASNRHTTGEQYF.

In its sample, this clone was seen once. The chain uses TRBV10-3 and TRBJ2-4, with 8 positions matching TRBD1. CDR3 length: 15 amino acids. J was trimmed by 1 base and V by 3 bases; bases with no gene match: 2. CDR1 is ENHRY and CDR2 is SYGVKD in the germline V gene. CDR3 sequence: CAISDQGAAKNIQYF. CDR3 in DNA: TGTGCCATCAGTGATCAGGGGGCGGCCAAAAACATTCAGTACTTC.

The rearrangement uses TRBV24-1 and TRBJ2-6; 7 bases line up with TRBD1. In germline, CDR1 is KGHDR, CDR2 SFDVKD. The CDR3 contains 18 residues. Trimming at V came to 4 bases and at J to 0 bases, leaving 8 bases not matched to a gene. In nucleotides, the CDR3 is TGTGCCACCAGTGAAGGGGGACAGCTTTCCTCTGGGGCCAACGTCCTGACTTTC. Translated, it gives CATSEGGQLSSGANVLTF.

The chain uses TRBV7-9 and TRBJ1-5; 7 positions match TRBD1. V gave up 4 bases and J gave up 3 bases; unmatched junction bases: 3. The germline V gene has CDR1 SEHNR and CDR2 FQNEAQ (reference sequence). The CDR3 has 14 amino acids. The DNA for the CDR3 is TGTGCCAGCAGCTCGGGACAGAACAATCAGCCCCAGCATTTT. Encoded protein: CASSSGQNNQPQHF.

V gene TRBV7-2 combines with J gene TRBJ1-2; the match to TRBD1 covers 11 bases. Germline trimming cut 5 bases from V and 8 bases from J; bases unmatched to any gene: 13. Germline lookup yields CDR1 SGHTA and CDR2 FQGNSA. The CDR3 extends over 16 amino acids. The CDR3 spells CASSGLRTGGAAGYTF. CDR3 in DNA: TGTGCCAGCAGCGGTTTAAGGACAGGGGGCGCGGCAGGCTACACCTTC.

In DNA form, the CDR3 reads TGTGCCAGCAGCCGCTTCGGGTCGCTCTCTGAAGCTTTCTTT. Its translation is CASSRFGSLSEAFF. The V gene is TRBV14, the J gene TRBJ1-1; no reliable D call. V shed 4 bases and J shed 6 bases, with 15 bases lying between them. Per the germline V gene, CDR1 is SGHDN and CDR2 is FVKESK. This CDR3 has 14 residues.

The gene calls are TRBV15 and TRBJ1-2; TRBD1 is a possible D gene (5 bases). V was trimmed by 0 bases and J by 4 bases, leaving 12 bases between them. The CDR3 totals 15 residues. Germline loops: CDR1 LNHNV, CDR2 YYDKDF (reference sequence). CDR3 bases: TGTGCCACCAGCAGAGATTATCAGGGTGGCTATGGCTACACCTTC. Amino acid sequence: CATSRDYQGGYGYTF.

The V call is TRBV19, the J call TRBJ1-1, with D maybe TRBD1 (6 bases). The germline V gene has CDR1 LNHDA and CDR2 SQIVND (reference sequence). V dropped 3 bases and J dropped 6 bases, with 20 bases sitting between them. The CDR3 extends over 16 amino acids. Here the CDR3 DNA reads TGTGCCAGTAGTATTTACGTCAGGGGCATCATTGCTGAAGCTTTCTTT. It specifies CASSIYVRGIIAEAFF.

The chain couples TRBV6-5 to TRBJ2-1, with D possibly TRBD1 on 6 matching bases. Germline V gene sequence: CDR1 MNHEY, CDR2 SVGAGI. The CDR3 sequence is 15 residues long. Trimming cost V 5 bases and J 0 bases, with 11 bases left between them. This CDR3 reads CASSPDRYSYNEQFF. CDR3 DNA sequence: TGTGCCAGCAGTCCGGACAGATACTCCTACAATGAGCAGTTCTTC.

Only a few counts were recorded for this clone. This chain connects TRBV19 to TRBJ2-4, with D uncertain. The CDR3 totals 14 residues. Trimming left V 6 bases short and J 8 bases short, with 17 bases between. Germline V gives CDR1 LNHDA, CDR2 SQIVND (reference sequence). In DNA form, the CDR3 reads TGTGCCAGTAGCATGCTGATGGGCGCCCACATTCAGTACTTC. It codes for CASSMLMGAHIQYF. The variable domain in full, with the rest retrieved from reference TRBV19 and TRBJ2-4, is DGGITQSPKYLFRKEGQNVTLSCEQNLNHDAMYWYRQDPGQGLRLIYYSQIVNDFQKGDIAEGYSVSREKKESFPLTVTSAQKNPTAFYLCASSMLMGAHIQYFGAGTRLSVL.

The chain joins TRBV13 to TRBJ1-1; TRBD1 agrees at 12 bases. Germline V gives CDR1 PRHDT, CDR2 FYEKMQ (reference sequence). Unmatched junction bases numbered 5, after V lost 5 bases and J lost 1 base. The CDR3 totals 16 residues. CDR3 amino acids: CASSEGTGGWNTEAFF. CDR3 sequence (DNA): TGTGCCAGCAGCGAAGGGACAGGGGGCTGGAACACTGAAGCTTTCTTT.

The V call is TRBV5-8, the J call TRBJ2-7; D not resolved. V gave up 4 bases and J gave up 3 bases, with 11 bases separating them. The germline V gene encodes CDR1 SGHTS and CDR2 YDEGEE. The CDR3 spans 13 residues. This chain's CDR3 is CASSPPQNYEQYF. CDR3 bases: TGTGCCAGCAGCCCCCCCCAGAACTACGAGCAGTACTTC.

This clone has more than one count but fewer than ten. The chain links TRBV19 to TRBJ1-1; D may be TRBD1 (6 bases). Germline-derived CDR1 and CDR2 are LNHDA and SQIVND (reference sequence). The CDR3 extends over 14 amino acids. Trimming took off 3 bases at V and 6 bases at J, with 14 bases between the two ends. The CDR3 here is CASSILGTNPEAFF. In DNA, the CDR3 is TGTGCCAGTAGTATCTTGGGGACAAACCCTGAAGCTTTCTTT.

V gene TRBV5-6 combines with J gene TRBJ1-6, with TRBD1 matching 8 bases. V lost 4 bases and J lost 6; bases outside the gene matches: 3. CDR3 length equals 14 residues. CDR1 and CDR2 from the germline V gene are SGHDT and YYEEEE. The CDR3 here is CASSVDRGNSPLHF. The CDR3 coding sequence is TGTGCCAGCAGCGTAGACAGGGGTAATTCACCCCTCCACTTT.

The chain uses TRBV9 and TRBJ1-1; 7 positions agree with TRBD1. The J segment lost 2 bases and the V segment lost 4 bases, leaving 5 bases of the junction unmatched. The CDR3 covers 14 residues. Germline values: CDR1 SGDLS, CDR2 YYNGEE. CDR3 sequence reads: CASSLEGANTEAFF. CDR3 nucleotide sequence: TGTGCCAGCAGCCTTGAGGGGGCCAACACTGAAGCTTTCTTT.

The table lists this clone with a few counts. The germline gene is not matched at one end of the junction; a read error may be the cause. The chain's CDR3 is CATSDYQGYGYTF. The CDR3 DNA is TGTGCCACCAGCGATTATCAGGGATATGGCTACACCTTC. V and J are TRBV24-1 and TRBJ1-2; TRBD1 is a possible D gene (5 bases). The germline CDR1 and CDR2 sequences are KGHDR and SFDVKD. There are 13 residues in the CDR3.

V usage is TRBV20-1 and J usage is TRBJ2-7; 12 bases line up with TRBD2. The germline gives CDR1 DFQATT, CDR2 SNEGSKA (reference sequence). The CDR3 is made up of 15 amino acids. J lost 1 base, V lost 3 bases, and 4 bases had no gene match. CDR3 DNA: TGCAGTGCTAGTTTGCTAGCGGGAGGGTCCTACGAGCAGTACTTC. It specifies CSASLLAGGSYEQYF.

This chain links TRBV9 with TRBJ2-5; 9 bases align to TRBD2. The V and J ends lost 0 bases and 6 bases, in that order; junction bases with no gene match: 12. Germline CDR1 and CDR2: SGDLS and YYNGEE. The CDR3 covers 17 residues. CDR3 nucleotide sequence: TGTGCCAGCAGCGTAGGGGCTAGCGGGATTTTGGGGAAGACCCAGTACTTC. Its translation is CASSVGASGILGKTQYF.

The chain is built from TRBV2 and TRBJ2-7; weak D call: TRBD2 (5 bases). The ends were cut back, 4 bases at V and 3 bases at J, with 10 bases in the middle. Germline values: CDR1 SNHLY, CDR2 FYNNEI. This CDR3 contains 13 residues. CDR3: CASSGGENYEQYF. As DNA, the CDR3 is TGTGCCAGCAGTGGTGGGGAGAACTACGAGCAGTACTTC.

This chain links TRBV10-3 with TRBJ1-4; TRBD1 agrees at 9 bases. The CDR3 runs to 14 residues. The junction had 0 bases not matched to a gene; V was cut back by 2 bases and J by 5 bases. The germline CDR1 and CDR2 sequences are ENHRY and SYGVKD. For the CDR3, the DNA is TGTGCCATCAGTGAGGGACAGGGGAATGAAAAACTGTTTTTT. It specifies CAISEGQGNEKLFF.

The chain joins TRBV2 to TRBJ2-1; a weak D match, TRBD2 (6 bases). V lost 8 bases to trimming and J lost 0 bases, with 14 bases between them. The CDR3 consists of 15 residues. CDR1 is SNHLY and CDR2 is FYNNEI in the germline V gene. Written as DNA, the CDR3 is TGTGCCAGCGGACTAAGGAGAAGCTCCTACAATGAGCAGTTCTTC. This translates into CASGLRRSSYNEQFF.

This clone has a single count. Written as DNA, the CDR3 is TGCGCCAGCAGTCCCCGGGACAGGGATTACTACGAGCAGTACTTC. Protein product: CASSPRDRDYYEQYF. The chain is built from TRBV5-1 and TRBJ2-7; TRBD1 aligns across 9 bases. Germline V CDR1 and CDR2: SGHRS, YFSETQ. The CDR3 covers 15 residues. J gave up 3 bases and V 5 bases, and 9 bases lay outside the gene matches.